These 9 T cell receptor beta chains came from one sample sequenced in a study of blood T cell repertoires in COVID-19. Some clones are missing from TCRdb's copy, which holds only in-frame ones; the method was immunoSEQ multiplex PCR. Among about 190,000 clones listed, almost 90% were seen once. Material for sequencing was peripheral blood. All receptors come from a man aged 45-60 years with acute or convalescent COVID-19.

The chain employs TRBV5-1 and TRBJ2-3; 9 bases match TRBD1. There are 14 residues in the CDR3. The V gene end was trimmed by 2 bases and the J gene end by 6 bases; junction bases not matched to a gene: 4. Germline CDR1 SGHRS, CDR2 YFSETQ. CDR3 loop: CASSFWTGEDTQYF. The CDR3 DNA is TGCGCCAGCAGCTTTTGGACAGGGGAGGATACGCAGTATTTT.

The V gene is TRBV18, the J gene TRBJ1-5; the match to TRBD1 covers 8 bases. Per germline, CDR1 KGHSH and CDR2 LQKENI. The CDR3 runs to 16 residues. Trimming removed 4 bases from V and 6 bases from J; junction bases left unmatched: 11. CDR3: CASSLSAGTGTQPQHF. In DNA, the CDR3 is TGTGCCAGCTCACTCAGCGCGGGGACAGGCACTCAGCCCCAGCATTTT. The complete variable domain, with remaining parts taken from reference TRBV18 and TRBJ1-5, reads NAGVMQNPRHLVRRRGQEARLRCSPMKGHSHVYWYRQLPEEGLKFMVYLQKENIIDESGMPKERFSAEFPKEGPSILRIQQVVRGDSAAYFCASSLSAGTGTQPQHFGDGTRLSIL.

This chain joins TRBV24-1 and TRBJ2-2, with D possibly TRBD2 on 5 matching bases. The germline CDR1 and CDR2 sequences are KGHDR and SFDVKD. The length of the CDR3 is 13 residues. Trimming cost V 7 bases and J 0 bases, with 5 bases left between them. The CDR3 region has the DNA TGTGCCACCAGGGAGGCGAACACCGGGGAGCTGTTTTTT. Protein: CATREANTGELFF.

The gene calls are TRBV9 and TRBJ1-3; 9 positions agree with TRBD1. Germline values: CDR1 SGDLS, CDR2 YYNGEE. J gave up 0 bases and V 4 bases, and 8 bases lay outside the gene matches. The CDR3 loop spans 17 amino acids. CDR3 residues: CASSMTGGQHSGNTIYF. CDR3 sequence (DNA): TGTGCCAGCAGCATGACAGGGGGACAACACTCTGGAAACACCATATATTTT.

The rearrangement uses TRBV7-2 and TRBJ1-2; 11 bases are a match to TRBD1. Germline V lookup: CDR1 SGHTA, CDR2 FQGNSA. CDR3 size: 14 residues. The J segment lost 8 bases and the V segment lost 5 bases, leaving 7 bases of the junction unmatched. CDR3 amino acids: CASSPGQGAGGYTF. Written as DNA, the CDR3 is TGTGCCAGCAGCCCAGGACAGGGGGCCGGAGGCTACACCTTC.

To note about this clone: Mismatch with germline at one junction end may stem from a read error. This chain links TRBV7-7 with TRBJ1-5, with no clear D. CDR1 is SSHAT and CDR2 is FNYEAQ in the germline V gene (reference sequence). The CDR3 loop spans 15 amino acids. CDR3 region: CASSLGGCGNQPQHF. The CDR3 DNA reads as TGTGCTAGCAGCTTAGGCGGTTGCGGAAATCAGCCCCAGCATTTT.

This clone was seen only once. The chain recombines TRBV5-1 with TRBJ2-7, with TRBD1 matching over 8 bases. The CDR3 has 15 residues. The V gene's germline CDR1 is SGHRS and CDR2 YFSETQ. Trimming took 8 bases from V and 3 from J; bases not matched to a gene: 13. CDR3 sequence reads: CASTPGQGGFYEQYF. For the CDR3, the DNA is TGCGCCAGTACCCCTGGACAGGGAGGATTCTACGAGCAGTACTTC.

V and J are TRBV11-1 and TRBJ1-2; 11 nucleotides line up with TRBD1. The CDR3 totals 14 residues. CDR1 and CDR2 from the germline V gene are SGHAT and FQDESV (reference sequence). The V gene end was trimmed by 4 bases and the J gene end by 4 bases; junction bases not matched to a gene: 2. Here the CDR3 DNA reads TGTGCCAGCAGCTCGGACAGGGGGCGCTATGGCTACACCTTC. This gives the protein CASSSDRGRYGYTF. Using reference TRBV11-1 and TRBJ1-2 for the parts outside the CDR3, the full variable domain is EAEVAQSPRYKITEKSQAVAFWCDPISGHATLYWYRQILGQGPELLVQFQDESVVDDSQLPKDRFSAERLKGVDSTLKIQPAELGDSAMYLCASSSDRGRYGYTFGSGTRLTVV.

The gene calls are TRBV2 and TRBJ2-5; the match to TRBD2 covers 9 bases. The trim removed 3 bases at V and 2 bases at J, leaving 13 bases unmatched. This CDR3 comprises 18 residues. Germline-derived CDR1 and CDR2 are SNHLY and FYNNEI. As DNA, the CDR3 is TGTGCCAGCAGTGACGCGGCTAGCGGGGAATTTACACAAGAGACCCAGTACTTC. As protein: CASSDAASGEFTQETQYF.